This note documents a single T cell receptor beta chain sequence. Its antigen is currently unknown. The data derive from a study of esophageal squamous cell carcinoma under preoperative chemotherapy. General observations from the study: Peripheral T cells showed a significant TCR diversity increase after chemotherapy, unlike tumor-infiltrating lymphocytes. After paclitaxel-nedaplatin, abundant clones were more likely to contract than amplify.

Time point specified: after preoperative PTX-NDP chemotherapy. Preoperative chemotherapy with paclitaxel-nedaplatin was given to patients before surgery. TCRdb itself ran the PCR reads through MiXCR, one entry per CDR3 protein. Altogether 30,000 to 35,000 distinct CDR3 sequences are present, around 50% being singletons, with the ten largest covering roughly 24%. Trimming took off 0 bases at V and 2 bases at J, with 13 bases between the two ends. Germline CDR1 and CDR2: MNHEY and SVGAGI. The CDR3 length is 16 residues. This clonotype originated in a human donor with esophageal squamous cell carcinoma. The donor label of this sample is uncertain. Sample collection was performed from a patient given preoperative chemotherapy. The V call is TRBV6-5, the J call TRBJ1-2; tentative D call: TRBD1 (5 bases). The CDR3, as DNA: TGTGCCAGCAGTTACTCTCAGGGAAGGTCGAACTATGGCTACACCTTC. Its translation: CASSYSQGRSNYGYTF.